This T cell receptor beta chain stems from a study of T cell changes during pregnancy in multiple sclerosis. Clones were sequenced by immunoSEQ multiplex PCR, and TCRdb holds only the in-frame ones, with some missing. The repertoire holds around 29,000 clones, with more than 70% as singletons. A word on this clone: The junction differs from germline at one of its ends, possibly a read error.

The sequencing used CD8+ T cells from peripheral blood mononuclear cells, collected after pregnancy. The receptor was isolated from a female donor with multiple sclerosis, enrolled in a pregnancy study.

The CDR3 reads CASSTQGAAFSALHF. In nucleotides, the CDR3 is TGTGCCAGCAGTACCCAGGGGGCCGCCTTTTCAGCCCTCCACTTT. This chain connects TRBV6-6 to TRBJ1-6, with TRBD1 identical over 8 bases. CDR1 is MNHNY and CDR2 is SVGAGI in the germline V gene (reference sequence). The CDR3 runs to 15 residues.